The 21 T cell receptor beta chains below all came from one sample that was sequenced in a study of post-analysis software for immune sequencing data. Unique molecular identifiers had been added to the TCR beta cDNA libraries. TCRdb used MiXCR to reprocess the PCR reads, holding one entry per CDR3 protein. The sample has hundreds of thousands of distinct CDR3 sequences; around 47% are singletons. Their cognate antigens are unknown. Findings and caveats of the study: Controls showed lower frequencies than patients for roughly five TRBV segments, and TRBV5-6, TRBV5-1 and TRBV20-1 were among these.

Sequencing was done on a sample of blood. These TCRs come from a girl under 18 with multiple sclerosis.

This clonotype has only a few counts. In DNA form, the CDR3 reads TGCAGTGCTAGAACACCGGGACTAGTCCCTCGGGATACGCAGTATTTT. Protein product: CSARTPGLVPRDTQYF. The chain combines TRBV20-1 with TRBJ2-3; 8 nucleotides match TRBD2. Germline assignment: CDR1 DFQATT and CDR2 SNEGSKA (reference sequence). This CDR3 spans 16 amino acids. V was pared by 2 bases and J by 6 bases, with 13 bases of the junction left unmatched.

The table lists this clonotype with a few counts. The rearrangement links TRBV5-6 to TRBJ2-3; tentative D call: TRBD1 (5 bases). Between the trimmed V and J ends, which lost 3 bases and 4 bases, there was a span of 12 bases. The CDR3 totals 14 residues. The V gene's germline CDR1 is SGHDT and CDR2 YYEEEE. The CDR3: CASSWSLRADTQYF. For the CDR3, the DNA is TGTGCCAGCAGCTGGAGTCTCAGGGCAGATACGCAGTATTTT. Complete variable domain (other parts from reference TRBV5-6 and TRBJ2-3): DAGVTQSPTHLIKTRGQQVTLRCSPKSGHDTVSWYQQALGQGPQFIFQYYEEEERQRGNFPDRFSGHQFPNYSSELNVNALLLGDSALYLCASSWSLRADTQYFGPGTRLTVL.

This chain's CDR3 is CASSYREDNEQFF. CDR3 bases: TGTGCCAGCAGTTACAGGGAGGACAATGAGCAGTTCTTC. The chain carries TRBV6-6 and TRBJ2-1; weak D call: TRBD2 (6 bases). This CDR3 has 13 residues. With 2 bases removed from V and 5 bases from J, the gap between germline ends came to 7 bases. The germline V gene encodes CDR1 MNHNY and CDR2 SVGAGI (reference sequence).

This clonotype was picked up a small number of times. This chain links TRBV5-1 with TRBJ2-3; no clear D gene. Trimming removed 0 bases at V and 0 bases at J, with 11 bases between. Germline V lookup: CDR1 SGHRS, CDR2 YFSETQ. The CDR3 is 16 amino acids. CDR3 in amino acids: CASSLGSRTSTDTQYF. CDR3 nucleotide sequence: TGCGCCAGCAGCTTGGGTAGTCGAACTAGCACAGATACGCAGTATTTT.

The J gene is TRBJ1-1, the V gene TRBV24-1; D might be TRBD1 (6 bases). There are 15 residues in the CDR3. Trimming left V 5 bases short and J 1 base short, with 13 bases between. The germline V gene has CDR1 KGHDR and CDR2 SFDVKD. The CDR3 DNA is TGTGCCACCAGTGGCCCGGGGGCTACGAACACTGAAGCTTTCTTT. It specifies CATSGPGATNTEAFF.

This clonotype was seen many times. The rearrangement uses TRBV29-1 and TRBJ1-2; D possibly corresponds to TRBD1 (5 bases). This CDR3 has 16 amino acids. Trimming pared 4 bases from V and 2 bases from J, leaving 20 bases between. Germline V gene sequence: CDR1 SQVTM, CDR2 ANQGSEA. CDR3 amino acids: CSVGSPAGGLNYGYTF. In nucleotides, the CDR3 is TGCAGCGTTGGGAGTCCTGCCGGGGGACTAAACTATGGCTACACCTTC.

This chain links TRBV5-1 with TRBJ1-1, with 7 bases matching TRBD1. Germline lookup yields CDR1 SGHRS and CDR2 YFSETQ. The CDR3 totals 16 residues. V lost 4 bases to trimming and J lost 0 bases; unmatched junction nucleotides: 9. CDR3 sequence: CASSLGQVRMNTEAFF. DNA for the CDR3: TGCGCCAGCAGCCTAGGACAGGTACGCATGAACACTGAAGCTTTCTTT.

J is TRBJ2-3 and V is TRBV9; 8 nucleotides match TRBD2. CDR3 length: 13 residues. Germline lookup yields CDR1 SGDLS and CDR2 YYNGEE. Trimming took 10 bases from V and 2 from J; bases not matched to a gene: 6. The CDR3 nucleotides read TGTGCCGGATCGGGGGGGCCCACAGATACGCAGTATTTT. Amino acid sequence: CAGSGGPTDTQYF.

The chain joins TRBV6-5 to TRBJ2-1; D not resolved. Germline V gives CDR1 MNHEY, CDR2 SVGAGI. There are 16 residues in the CDR3. V was shortened by 0 bases and J by 3 bases, with 12 bases between the two germline ends. The CDR3 spells CASSYSGETIYNEQFF. DNA for the CDR3: TGTGCCAGCAGTTACTCAGGAGAGACCATCTACAATGAGCAGTTCTTC.

The chain carries TRBV20-1 and TRBJ2-3; TRBD1 agrees at 9 bases. CDR3 length: 16 residues. The germline gives CDR1 DFQATT, CDR2 SNEGSKA (reference sequence). After removal of 1 base from V and 4 bases from J, the junction contained 9 bases not matched to a gene. Here the CDR3 reads CSARGTGQGLSDTQYF. DNA of the CDR3: TGCAGTGCTAGAGGAACGGGACAGGGACTCTCAGATACGCAGTATTTT.

This clonotype was found a few times. The chain combines TRBV27 with TRBJ2-7; 9 bases map to TRBD1. The J call is in doubt because the DNA end fits TRBJ2-5 better. The CDR3 consists of 14 residues. CDR1 and CDR2 (germline): MNHEY, SMNVEV (reference sequence). The DNA for the CDR3 is TGTGCCAGCAGGCGGACAGGGGTCCGAGAGACCCAGTACTTC. Protein: CASRRTGVRETQYF.

The chain combines TRBV6-5 with TRBJ1-1, with D perhaps matching TRBD1 (5 bases). V lost 1 base and J 4 bases, leaving 10 bases between the germline ends. Germline V CDR1 and CDR2: MNHEY, SVGAGI. There are 14 residues in the CDR3. CDR3 protein: CASSYLNGGTEAFF. The CDR3 region has the DNA TGTGCCAGCAGTTACTTGAACGGGGGCACTGAAGCTTTCTTT.

This chain uses TRBV7-9 with TRBJ2-3; 7 nucleotides match TRBD2. This CDR3 spans 15 amino acids. Germline CDR1 SEHNR, CDR2 FQNEAQ (reference sequence). With 5 bases clipped from V and 1 base from J, the junction kept 6 bases outside the gene matches. For the CDR3, the DNA is TGTGCCAGCAGCAGACCAGCGGGGCGCACAGATACGCAGTATTTT. This translates into CASSRPAGRTDTQYF.

Concerning this clonotype: The CDR3 does not close with the conserved phenylalanine or tryptophan, likely indicating a read error. The V call is TRBV4-1, the J call TRBJ2-6; D gene ambiguous. This CDR3 is built from 16 residues. V dropped 0 bases and J dropped 0 bases, with 6 bases sitting between them. The germline gives CDR1 MGHRA, CDR2 YSYEKL. CDR3 region: CASSQEPSSGANVLTV. CDR3 coding DNA: TGCGCCAGCAGCCAAGAACCCAGCTCTGGGGCCAACGTCCTGACTGTC.

The chain carries TRBV29-1 and TRBJ2-5; 8 bases align to TRBD2. The CDR3 contains 14 residues. Germline-derived CDR1 and CDR2 are SQVTM and ANQGSEA. The V and J ends lost 4 bases and 4 bases, in that order; junction bases with no gene match: 8. CDR3 sequence (DNA): TGCAGCGTTGTACGAGCGGGAGTGCCAGAGACCCAGTACTTC. It is translated as CSVVRAGVPETQYF.

V and J are TRBV20-1 and TRBJ2-3, with 9 bases lining up with TRBD2. The V and J ends lost 3 bases and 1 base, in that order; junction bases with no gene match: 2. This CDR3 region has 14 residues. Germline V lookup: CDR1 DFQATT, CDR2 SNEGSKA (reference sequence). CDR3 nucleotide sequence: TGCAGTGCTAGTCCTAGCGGGGGCACAGATACGCAGTATTTT. As protein: CSASPSGGTDTQYF.

This clonotype has just a few counts. V and J are TRBV24-1 and TRBJ2-5; 12 nucleotides match TRBD1. The junction had 4 bases not matched to a gene; V was cut back by 4 bases and J by 5 bases. The CDR3 is 15 residues long. Germline V CDR1 and CDR2: KGHDR, SFDVKD. The CDR3 loop is CATSETGTGGETQYF. The DNA of the CDR3 is TGTGCCACCAGTGAGACCGGGACAGGGGGCGAGACCCAGTACTTC.

This chain joins TRBV4-1 and TRBJ1-4; D possibly corresponds to TRBD1 (5 bases). This CDR3 comprises 14 residues. CDR1 and CDR2 (germline): MGHRA, YSYEKL. Trimming stripped 3 bases from V and 7 bases from J, with 12 bases between. The CDR3 DNA reads as TGCGCCAGCAGCCAGATAGAGGGGCCTGAAAAACTGTTTTTT. Its translation is CASSQIEGPEKLFF.

This clonotype was recorded a few times. The chain combines TRBV15 with TRBJ2-7; 7 bases line up with TRBD1. In germline, CDR1 is LNHNV, CDR2 YYDKDF (reference sequence). The V segment lost 0 bases and the J segment 6 bases; nucleotides outside the gene matches: 14. The CDR3 totals 17 residues. CDR3 nucleotides: TGTGCCACCAGCAGAGATCGGACAGGCCCCCTAGTTGGCGAGCAGTACTTC. Translated: CATSRDRTGPLVGEQYF.

V gene TRBV29-1 combines with J gene TRBJ2-1, with D unclear. This CDR3 spans 12 amino acids. Germline assignment: CDR1 SQVTM and CDR2 ANQGSEA. CDR3 in DNA: TGCAGTCTCAGCGACGCCTACAATGAGCAGTTCTTC. Encoded protein: CSLSDAYNEQFF.

This sequence joins TRBV19 and TRBJ2-7; no definite D call. The germline V gene encodes CDR1 LNHDA and CDR2 SQIVND (reference sequence). Deletions cut 5 bases from V and 0 bases from J, with 8 bases between. The CDR3 is 13 residues long. As DNA, the CDR3 is TGTGCCAGTAGTGGGCCTATCTCCTACGAGCAGTACTTC. This gives the protein CASSGPISYEQYF.